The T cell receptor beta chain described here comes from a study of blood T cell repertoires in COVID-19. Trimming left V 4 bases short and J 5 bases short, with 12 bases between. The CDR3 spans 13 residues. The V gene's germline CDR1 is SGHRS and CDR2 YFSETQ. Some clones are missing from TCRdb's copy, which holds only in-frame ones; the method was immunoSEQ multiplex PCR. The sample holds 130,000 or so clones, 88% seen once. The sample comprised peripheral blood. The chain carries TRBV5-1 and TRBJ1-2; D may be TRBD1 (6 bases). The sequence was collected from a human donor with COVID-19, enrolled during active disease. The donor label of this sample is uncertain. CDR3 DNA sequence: TGCGCCAGCAGCAAGGACAGCATTTATGGCTACACCTTC. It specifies CASSKDSIYGYTF. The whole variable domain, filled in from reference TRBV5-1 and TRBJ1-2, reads KAGVTQTPRYLIKTRGQQVTLSCSPISGHRSVSWYQQTPGQGLQFLFEYFSETQRNKGNFPGRFSGRQFSNSRSEMNVSTLELGDSALYLCASSKDSIYGYTFGSGTRLTVV.